The sequence of this TCR beta chain was determined in a study of shared clonotypes between healthy human individuals (dated by TCRdb to the early 2020s). For the study in its entirety: The cohort comprised two women and a few men aged 18 to 49 years. For each donor, CD4 naive and CD4 memory were each given three plates, CD8 naive was given two plates, and CD8 memory was given one plate. To increase sequencing depth and limit assay-specific biases, TCR repertoire library preparation and sequencing were carried out by different laboratories using diverse techniques. Leukapheresis yielded between about 0.85 and 9.5 billion PBMCs per donor. To estimate repertoire size and how much clonotype sharing occurs between individuals, the study deeply sequenced the blood TCR repertoires of about five healthy adults.

Remarks on this clone: Its antigen specificity is not known. The record has no base qualities; no much larger clone is one base away.

What the research found in general, with its limitations: Because the study included a small number of donors, the genetic and exposure-history diversity represented was limited. Pairwise subsampling indicated that sequencing depth was expected to affect the degree of clonotype sharing among donors. Naive subsets generally had larger estimated clonotype richness than memory subsets. Across a handful of donors, around 5.4% of naive CD4, approximately 3.5% of naive CD8, roughly 2.3% of memory CD4, and around 0.4% of memory CD8 clonotypes were shared. Higher generation probabilities were observed for clonotypes shared by all four sorted-subset donors than for non-shared clonotypes. Even with the large sequencing depth, rarefaction of the sorted-subset datasets indicated that sequencing was incomplete. Sampling was limited to blood, and TCR repertoires in tissue likely differ from TCR repertoires in blood.

Using the deep immunoSEQ assay, multiplex PCR amplified TCR CDR3 regions from genomic DNA. Extracted genomic DNA from each cell subset was distributed evenly across all wells of several immunoSEQ 96-well plates, and each plate was treated as a replicate. Each replicate PCR for sorted subsets received approximately 220 ng genomic DNA, equal to roughly 30,000 T cell genomes. Purified libraries were measured with a Qubit 3.0 fluorometer, size-checked on a Bioanalyzer 2100, and measured again with the KAPA Library Quantification kit. Every immunoSEQ 96-well plate was sequenced on a separate single-read 150-cycle Illumina NextSeq 550 flow cell. Turning to the authors' computational methods: The immunoSEQ output contained only junctional sequences without quality scores, so filtering could not match that applied to full-length reads. To assign V/J genes and CDR3, sequences were annotated using PyIR, a Python wrapper for IgBLAST v1.9, with IMGT germline references. Any read was removed if the V/J assignment was weak (E-value above 1e-6), the CDR3 was missing, or the read contained stop codons, out-of-frame junctions, or ambiguous translated residues. V3J clonotypes were defined by identical inferred V gene, J gene, and CDR3 amino acid sequence. The percentage overlap between two repertoires was calculated by dividing the number of shared unique clonotypes by the size of the smaller repertoire. Repertoire richness was assessed with RTK rarefaction, the Chao1 estimator, and Recon v2.1 estimates of unobserved clonotypes. OLGA was used to compute generation probabilities for all TCRbeta clonotypes that the gDNA method yielded from a few donors. TCRdb mirrors the immuneACCESS table, restricted to in-frame sequences. Some clones are absent from its copies; in checked studies, under half trace to an unresolved V gene, and the reason for the others is unknown. That table is the source of V, J and clone size, and D and trimming were worked out from the DNA. The sample table holds under 1,900,000 clones, of which about 98.5% were seen once. 0.36% of the sample lies in the top ten.

The donors were healthy, HIV-negative adults who had no recently reported acute infections or vaccinations. All donors were Caucasian adults living in Nashville, Tennessee, USA. CD4+ T cells were enriched by magnetic negative selection; naive cells were then positively selected on CD45RA, and the negative fraction formed the memory subset. Blood was obtained by leukapheresis, after which PBMCs were separated by Ficoll-Histopaque density gradient centrifugation and cryopreserved in liquid nitrogen vapor phase. Analytical flow cytometry was used to check the purity and quantity of each magnetically sorted T cell population. Genomic DNA was isolated from every sorted fraction and measured by UV absorbance on a Nanodrop 2000c. From its cysteine to its phenylalanine, the CDR3 spans 15 amino acids. Just CDR3 DNA is preserved here, 45 bases in frame from base 1. Germline trimming amounts to 5 bases on V and 1 base on J, with 7 as the count of junction bases outside the gene matches. Per the germline V gene (reference sequence), LNHDA is the CDR1 and SQIVND is the CDR2.

This TCR was recovered from a man aged 30-40 years in good health. This chain joins TRBV19 to TRBJ1-1, and TRBD1 matches 7 of the central bases. Sequencing used naive CD4+ T cells sorted from blood. The cell subset or site label corresponds to: CD45RA+ positively selected. The sequenced DNA: TGTGCCAGTAGTCCCCGACAGGGAGGGAACACTGAAGCTTTCTTT. Protein translation: CASSPRQGGNTEAFF.